This is a list of T cell receptor beta chains from one sample in a study of blood T cell repertoires in COVID-19. Here immunoSEQ multiplex PCR was the method, and the copy in TCRdb shows in-frame clones only, minus some. This table has approximately 210,000 clones, approximately 90% appearing once. Source material: peripheral blood. Source of these receptors: a man in his forties or fifties with COVID-19, enrolled during active disease. CDR3s include the opening cysteine and the closing phenylalanine or tryptophan. A D gene is named only where the DNA matches it firmly. The size of a clone is reported for some rows only, either as once, few or many, or as a class for expanded clones.

NA,NA,TRBV5-1,TRBJ2-2,15,CASSLDSANTGELFF,TGCGCCAGCAGCCTTGACAGCGCGAACACCGGGGAGCTGTTTTTT
TRBD1,NA,TRBV4-3,TRBJ1-4,15,CASSQTGTANEKLFF,TGCGCCAGCAGCCAAACCGGGACAGCGAATGAAAAACTGTTTTTT
NA,NA,TRBV4-2,TRBJ1-5,15,CASSQDRGRVQPQHF,TGTGCCAGCAGCCAAGATAGGGGCAGGGTTCAGCCCCAGCATTTT
NA,NA,TRBV19,TRBJ1-5,15,CASTIHNSLNQPQHF,TGTGCCAGTACCATCCACAACAGTCTGAATCAGCCCCAGCATTTT
TRBD1,NA,TRBV6-2/TRBV6-3,TRBJ2-5,17,CASSQTGTGGTRETQYF,TGTGCCAGCAGTCAAACCGGGACAGGGGGAACAAGGGAGACCCAGTACTTC
NA,NA,TRBV6-5,TRBJ2-7,13,CASGWFSAGEQYF,TGTGCCAGCGGCTGGTTCTCTGCGGGCGAGCAGTACTTC
TRBD1,NA,TRBV6-1,TRBJ2-7,14,CASSEGTGFREQYF,TGTGCCAGCAGTGAAGGGACAGGGTTTCGCGAGCAGTACTTC
NA,NA,TRBV5-1,TRBJ2-1,16,CASSLAGGPAYNEQFF,TGCGCCAGCAGCTTGGCCGGGGGACCAGCCTACAATGAGCAGTTCTTC
NA,few,TRBV14,TRBJ1-6,14,CASSQVGGNSPLHF,TGTGCCAGCAGCCAAGTCGGGGGTAATTCACCCCTCCACTTT
TRBD2,NA,TRBV5-1,TRBJ2-7,16,CASSLAASGGAREQYF,TGCGCCAGCAGCTTGGCGGCTAGCGGGGGGGCACGGGAGCAGTACTTC
NA,NA,TRBV7-9,TRBJ2-1,16,CASSLKLVLDRHEQFF,TGTGCCAGCAGCTTAAAGTTAGTGCTAGATCGCCATGAGCAGTTCTTC
TRBD2,NA,TRBV20-1,TRBJ2-7,11,CSTLAVYEQYF,TGCAGTACACTAGCGGTCTACGAGCAGTACTTC
NA,NA,TRBV2,TRBJ1-1,16,CASSDRRRLVNTEAFF,TGTGCCAGCAGTGACCGGAGAAGGTTGGTGAACACTGAAGCTTTCTTT
NA,NA,TRBV10-3,TRBJ2-2,15,CAISEGRENTGELFF,TGTGCCATCAGTGAAGGCAGGGAGAACACCGGGGAGCTGTTTTTT
NA,NA,TRBV6-1,TRBJ2-7,12,CASSDRATVVFF,TGTGCCAGCAGTGACAGGGCTACGGTTGTGTTCTTC
TRBD1,NA,TRBV10-1,TRBJ2-5,14,CASSDGTEQETQYF,TGCGCCAGCAGCGACGGGACAGAACAAGAGACCCAGTACTTC
NA,NA,TRBV20-1,TRBJ2-1,15,CSASMTSQPADEQFF,TGCAGTGCTAGTATGACTAGTCAGCCAGCCGATGAGCAGTTCTTC
TRBD2,few,TRBV9,TRBJ2-1,17,CASSVGWSAGTYNEQFF,TGTGCCAGCAGCGTAGGATGGTCAGCGGGGACCTACAATGAGCAGTTCTTC
TRBD1,NA,TRBV5-4,TRBJ1-2,13,CASRRDSYYGYTF,TGTGCCAGCAGGAGGGACAGTTACTATGGCTACACCTTC
NA,NA,TRBV9,TRBJ2-1,16,CASSVAADTDYNEQFF,TGTGCCAGCAGCGTAGCCGCGGACACGGATTACAATGAGCAGTTCTTC
TRBD1,NA,TRBV7-2,TRBJ2-7,13,CASSLDRGYEQYF,TGTGCCAGCAGCTTAGACAGGGGATACGAGCAGTACTTC
NA,NA,TRBV21-1,TRBJ1-2,15,CASSSQTGPPYGYTF,TGTGCCAGCAGCTCCCAGACAGGGCCTCCCTATGGCTACACCTTC